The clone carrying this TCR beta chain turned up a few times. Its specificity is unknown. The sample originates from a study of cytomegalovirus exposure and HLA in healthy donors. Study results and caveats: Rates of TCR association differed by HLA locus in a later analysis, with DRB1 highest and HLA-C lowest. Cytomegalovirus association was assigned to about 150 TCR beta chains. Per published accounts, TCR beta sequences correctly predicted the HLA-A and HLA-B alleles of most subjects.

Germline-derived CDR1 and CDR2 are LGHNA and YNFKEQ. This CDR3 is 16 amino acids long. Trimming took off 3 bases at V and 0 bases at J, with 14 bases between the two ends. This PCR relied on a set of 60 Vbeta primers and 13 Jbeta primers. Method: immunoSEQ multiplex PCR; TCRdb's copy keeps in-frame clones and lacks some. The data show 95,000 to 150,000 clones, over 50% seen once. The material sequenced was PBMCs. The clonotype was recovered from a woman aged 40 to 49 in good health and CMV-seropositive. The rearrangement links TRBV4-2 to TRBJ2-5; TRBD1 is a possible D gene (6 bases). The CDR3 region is CASSQAQGSHQETQYF. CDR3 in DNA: TGTGCCAGCAGCCAGGCCCAGGGGTCCCACCAAGAGACCCAGTACTTC.